This TCR beta chain stems from a study of T cell responses to AZD1222 COVID-19 vaccine. Study-level background: Second-dose schedules of about 4 or about 12 weeks were combined. Broader study findings: Spike-specific TCR breadth and depth rose after two AZD1222 doses.

The assay was immunoSEQ multiplex PCR, and TCRdb's table has in-frame clones only and misses some. Of approximately 130,000 clones detected, 80% to 95% appear once; the ten largest clones hold about 1.1%. Trimming shortened V by 3 bases and J by 4 bases, and 10 bases separated the two germline ends. Germline loops: CDR1 SGHDT, CDR2 YYEEEE. The CDR3 has 13 amino acids. This clone showed up just once. Its antigen is undetermined. This chain uses TRBV5-6 with TRBJ1-1, with a possible D match to TRBD1 (6 bases). The sample consisted of peripheral blood, taken on day 0 of AZD1222 vaccination. This sequence was found in an adult in good health. CDR3 in amino acids: CASSYTGTTEAFF. DNA for the CDR3: TGTGCCAGCAGCTATACAGGGACCACTGAAGCTTTCTTT.